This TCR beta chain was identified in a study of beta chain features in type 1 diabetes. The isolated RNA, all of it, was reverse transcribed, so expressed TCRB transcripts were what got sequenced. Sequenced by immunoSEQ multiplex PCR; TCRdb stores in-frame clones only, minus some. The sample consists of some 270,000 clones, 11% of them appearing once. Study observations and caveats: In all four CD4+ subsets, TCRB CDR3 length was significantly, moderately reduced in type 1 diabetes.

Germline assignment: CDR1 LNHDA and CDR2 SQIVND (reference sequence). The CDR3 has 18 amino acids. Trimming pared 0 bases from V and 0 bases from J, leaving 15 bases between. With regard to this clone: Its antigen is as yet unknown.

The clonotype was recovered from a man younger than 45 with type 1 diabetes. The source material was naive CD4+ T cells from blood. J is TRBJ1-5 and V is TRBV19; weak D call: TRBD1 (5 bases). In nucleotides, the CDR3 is TGTGCCAGTAGTATAGAGTTTGGGGCAGCAGATAGCAATCAGCCCCAGCATTTT. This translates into CASSIEFGAADSNQPQHF.